This T cell receptor (beta chain) was captured by sequencing in a study of blood T cells in healthy people across ages. Germline loops: CDR1 MNHNS, CDR2 SASEGT. The V segment lost 3 bases and the J segment 4 bases; nucleotides outside the gene matches: 7. The CDR3 length is 15 residues. Ranging in age from about 6 to 95, the donors were healthy Caucasian individuals from Russia. With a J-beta primer mix and a sample-barcoded 5' primer, a second PCR ran about 7 to 12 cycles. TCRdb itself ran the 5' RACE reads through MiXCR, one entry per CDR3 protein. This sample has approximately 850,000 distinct CDR3 sequences, with roughly 44% found just once.

Material for sequencing was blood. This TCR was sampled from a man in his fifties or sixties in good health. This chain links TRBV6-1 with TRBJ1-2; 8 bases map to TRBD1. The CDR3 is CASSDRQGTFYGYTF. In nucleotides, the CDR3 is TGTGCCAGCAGTGACCGACAGGGGACATTCTATGGCTACACCTTC.